This passage covers 5 T cell receptor beta chains from one sample sequenced in a study of shared clonotypes between healthy human individuals. Produced via immunoSEQ multiplex PCR; TCRdb's table is partial and in-frame only. The sample has more than 2 million clones; 90% to 96% are singletons. The sample comprised naive CD4+ T cells sorted from blood. Sample subset: CD45RA+ positively selected. The receptors derive from a man between 18 and 29 years old in good health.

The rearrangement links TRBV7-9 to TRBJ1-5; weak D call: TRBD1 (5 bases). Germline values: CDR1 SEHNR, CDR2 FQNEAQ (reference sequence). With 5 bases removed from V and 4 bases from J, the gap between germline ends came to 15 bases. The CDR3 is 15 residues long. CDR3 residues: CASSQEGLGNQPQHF. The DNA for the CDR3 is TGTGCCAGCAGCCAAGAGGGGTTAGGGAATCAGCCCCAGCATTTT.

V is TRBV11-2 and J is TRBJ1-1; TRBD1 agrees at 8 bases. V trimming: 5 bases; J trimming: 0 bases; junction bases outside the gene matches: 5. Germline CDR1 and CDR2: SGHAT and FQNNGV. This CDR3 is built from 15 residues. The CDR3 reads CASSRQGSMNTEAFF. The CDR3 DNA is TGTGCCAGCAGCCGACAGGGGTCCATGAACACTGAAGCTTTCTTT.

V and J are TRBV5-4 and TRBJ2-1, with 10 bases that match TRBD2. Germline CDR1 SGHNT, CDR2 YYREEE (reference sequence). The V segment lost 0 bases and the J segment 3 bases; nucleotides outside the gene matches: 3. This CDR3 region has 16 residues. In nucleotides, the CDR3 is TGTGCCAGCAGCTTGGAGTCTAGCGGGGGCTACAATGAGCAGTTCTTC. The encoded protein is CASSLESSGGYNEQFF.

This rearrangement joins TRBV5-4 to TRBJ2-6; unclear D gene. This CDR3 is 15 amino acids long. The V end was cut by 1 base, the J end by 2 bases, with 7 bases between. The germline V gene has CDR1 SGHNT and CDR2 YYREEE (reference sequence). The CDR3 loop reads CASSLWKTGANVLTF. In DNA, the CDR3 is TGTGCCAGCAGCTTGTGGAAGACTGGGGCCAACGTCCTGACTTTC.

Concerning this clone: Other DNA sequences of this sample code for an identical CDR3. The J gene is TRBJ1-1, the V gene TRBV18; 8 positions agree with TRBD1. CDR1 and CDR2 from the germline V gene are KGHSH and LQKENI. The CDR3 spans 15 residues. Trimming removed 0 bases from V and 5 bases from J; junction bases left unmatched: 5. The CDR3 region is CASSPPGQGGTEAFF. The CDR3, as DNA: TGTGCCAGCTCACCACCCGGACAGGGTGGGACTGAAGCTTTCTTT.